This entry features one T cell receptor beta chain sequence. CDR3 size: 17 residues. Germline loops: CDR1 SEHNR, CDR2 FQNEAQ (reference sequence). V shed 1 base, J shed 2 bases, and the junction held 5 bases outside the gene matches. Produced via immunoSEQ multiplex PCR; TCRdb's table is partial and in-frame only. Of tens of thousands of clones listed, over 75% are singletons. The data are from a study of PD-1 blockade in classical Hodgkin lymphoma. In every patient, relapse followed autologous stem cell transplantation, while exposure to brentuximab vedotin differed. This receptor was obtained from a human donor with classical Hodgkin lymphoma. This specimen was peripheral blood mononuclear cells (PBMCs), taken at baseline. The rearrangement links TRBV7-9 to TRBJ2-3, with 11 positions matching TRBD2. This chain's CDR3 is CASSLGPSGGPTDTQYF. The CDR3 DNA sequence: TGTGCCAGCAGCTTAGGGCCTAGCGGGGGGCCCACAGATACGCAGTATTTT.